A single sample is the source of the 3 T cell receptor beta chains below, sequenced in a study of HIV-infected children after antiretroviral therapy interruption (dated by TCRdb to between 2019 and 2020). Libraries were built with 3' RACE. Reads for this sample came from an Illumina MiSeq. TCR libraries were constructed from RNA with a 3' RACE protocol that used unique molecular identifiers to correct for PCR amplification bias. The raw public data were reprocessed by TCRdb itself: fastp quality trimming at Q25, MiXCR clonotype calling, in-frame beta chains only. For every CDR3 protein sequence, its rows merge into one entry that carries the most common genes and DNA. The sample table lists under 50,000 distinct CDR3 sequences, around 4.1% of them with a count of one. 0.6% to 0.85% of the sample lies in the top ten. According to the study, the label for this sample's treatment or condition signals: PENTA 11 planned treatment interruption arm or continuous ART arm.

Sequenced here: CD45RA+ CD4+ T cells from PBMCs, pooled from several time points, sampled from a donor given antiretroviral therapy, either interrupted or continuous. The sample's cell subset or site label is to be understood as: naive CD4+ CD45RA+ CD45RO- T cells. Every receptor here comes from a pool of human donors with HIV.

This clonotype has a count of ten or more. The CDR3 coding sequence is TGTGCCAGCAGCCCCACGCCTTCAGGGAGGACTTTCTTT. This codes for CASSPTPSGRTFF. This rearrangement joins TRBV7-2 to TRBJ1-1; the D gene is possibly TRBD1 (5 bases). CDR3 length: 13 amino acids. The V and J ends lost 5 bases and 12 bases respectively, with 19 bases between them. Germline V gene lookup returns CDR1 SGHTA and CDR2 FQGNSA.

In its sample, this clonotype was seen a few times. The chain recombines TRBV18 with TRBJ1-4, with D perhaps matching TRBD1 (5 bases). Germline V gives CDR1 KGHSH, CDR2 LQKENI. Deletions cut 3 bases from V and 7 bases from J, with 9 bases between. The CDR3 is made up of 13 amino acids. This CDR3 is CASSPGLREKLFF. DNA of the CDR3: TGTGCCAGCTCACCGGGGCTGCGTGAAAAACTGTTTTTT.

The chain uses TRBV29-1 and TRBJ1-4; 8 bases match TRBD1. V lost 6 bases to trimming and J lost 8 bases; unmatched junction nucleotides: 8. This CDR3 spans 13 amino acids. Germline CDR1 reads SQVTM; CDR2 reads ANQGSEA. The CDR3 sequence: CSVATGVREKLFF. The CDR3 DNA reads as TGCAGCGTAGCGACAGGGGTTCGGGAAAAACTGTTTTTT.